This T cell receptor (beta chain) was captured by sequencing in a study of CD8+ T cells in alopecia areata. Trimming shortened V by 7 bases and J by 7 bases, and 14 bases separated the two germline ends. The CDR3 consists of 14 residues. Germline values: CDR1 LNHDA, CDR2 SQIVND (reference sequence). Sequencing used cDNA as its template, made by extracting RNA and reverse transcribing it. Clones were read by immunoSEQ multiplex PCR, and TCRdb kept only the in-frame ones, dropping some. The sample holds about 120,000 clones; approximately 55% are singletons and the top ten take around 3.4%. This clone was seen more than once but under ten times. As to treatment: oral pan-JAK inhibitor, 5-10 mg twice daily.

Sequenced here: CD4+ T cells sorted from blood, sampled at week 24, from a patient treated with tofacitinib. The receptor was derived from a human donor with alopecia areata. This sequence joins TRBV19 and TRBJ1-6; D is unresolved. CDR3 bases: TGTGCCAGTACCGCCCGGTTGGGGAATTCACCCCTCCACTTT. It yields the protein CASTARLGNSPLHF. The full variable domain, with the rest looked up from reference TRBV19 and TRBJ1-6, is DGGITQSPKYLFRKEGQNVTLSCEQNLNHDAMYWYRQDPGQGLRLIYYSQIVNDFQKGDIAEGYSVSREKKESFPLTVTSAQKNPTAFYLCASTARLGNSPLHFGNGTRLTVT.